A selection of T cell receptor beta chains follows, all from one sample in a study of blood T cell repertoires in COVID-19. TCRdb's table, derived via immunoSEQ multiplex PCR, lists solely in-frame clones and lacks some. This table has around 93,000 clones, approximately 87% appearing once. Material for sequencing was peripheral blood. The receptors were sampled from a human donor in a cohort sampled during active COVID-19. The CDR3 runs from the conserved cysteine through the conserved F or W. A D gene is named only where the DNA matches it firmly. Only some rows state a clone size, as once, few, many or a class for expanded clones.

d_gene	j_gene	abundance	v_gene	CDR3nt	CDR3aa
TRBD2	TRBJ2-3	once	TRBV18	TGTGCCAGCTCACGGCTAGCGGGAGCCGATACGCAGTATTTT	CASSRLAGADTQYF
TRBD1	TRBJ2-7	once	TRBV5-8	TGTGCCAGCAGCTTGGATAGGGGGCTGTGGCAGTACTTC	CASSLDRGLWQYF
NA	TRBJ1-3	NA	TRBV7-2	TGTGCCAGCAGCCTACAGGGTCCCGGGAGGAGCACCATATATTTT	CASSLQGPGRSTIYF
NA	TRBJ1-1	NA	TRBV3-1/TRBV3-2	TGTGCCAGCAGCCGGATCGGGTCCACTGAAGCTTTCTTT	CASSRIGSTEAFF
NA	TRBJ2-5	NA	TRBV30	TGTGCCAGCTGGGGGGTGGAGACCCAGTACTTC	CASWGVETQYF
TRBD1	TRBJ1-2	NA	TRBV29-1	TGCAGCGTTGGGGGACAGGGGACTGTCAACTATGGCTACACCTTC	CSVGGQGTVNYGYTF
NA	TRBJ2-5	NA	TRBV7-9	TGTGCCAGCAGCCCCCGTAGAGAGGTCCAAGAGACCCAGTACTTC	CASSPRREVQETQYF
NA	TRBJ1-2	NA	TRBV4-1	TGCGCCAGCAGCCAAGAGTCCACAACTAACTATGGCTACACCTTC	CASSQESTTNYGYTF
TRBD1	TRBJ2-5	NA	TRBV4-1	TGCGCCAGCAGCAAGAGAAATTCGGGACAGCAAGAGACCCAGTACTTC	CASSKRNSGQQETQYF
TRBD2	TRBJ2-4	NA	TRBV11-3	TGTGCCAGCAGCCCGAGGACTAGCGGGGGCCGGGACAAAAACATTCAGTACTTC	CASSPRTSGGRDKNIQYF
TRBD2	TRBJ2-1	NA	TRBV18	TGTGCCAGCTCACCACGGGGACTAGCGGAGGGGTACAATGAGCAGTTCTTC	CASSPRGLAEGYNEQFF
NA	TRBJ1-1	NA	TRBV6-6	TGTGCCAGCAGCCGCGGACAGGAAGCTTTCTTT	CASSRGQEAFF
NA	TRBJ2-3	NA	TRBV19	TGTGCCAGTAGTATAGGGGCAGGGCCAGATACGCAGTATTTT	CASSIGAGPDTQYF
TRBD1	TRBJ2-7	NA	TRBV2	TGTGCCAGCAGTGACTTAAGGACAGGGCATACCTACGAGCAGTACTTC	CASSDLRTGHTYEQYF
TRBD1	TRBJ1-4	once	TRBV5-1	TGCGCCAGCAGCGCGGGGACAGCAACTAATGAAAAACTGTTTTTT	CASSAGTATNEKLFF
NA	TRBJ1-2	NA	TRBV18	TGTGCCAGCTCACCACTGATCCCACAGGAAAATTATGGCTACACCTTC	CASSPLIPQENYGYTF
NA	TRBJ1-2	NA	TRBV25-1	TGTGCCAGCAGTTCTTCAAGGGGGGGGAGGTATGGCTACACCTTC	CASSSSRGGRYGYTF
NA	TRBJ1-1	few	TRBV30	TGTGCCTGGAGTGCCTACACTGAAGCTTTCTTT	CAWSAYTEAFF
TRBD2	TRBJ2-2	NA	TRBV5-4	TGTGCCAGCACCCGGCTCACTAGCGGAAACACTGGGGAGCTGTTTTTT	CASTRLTSGNTGELFF
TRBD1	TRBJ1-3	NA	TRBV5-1	TGCGCCAGCAGCCCGGACAGGGCGGACACCATATATTTT	CASSPDRADTIYF
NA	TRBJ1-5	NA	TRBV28	TGTGCCAGCCAGGTTGGCAATCAGCCCCAGCATTTT	CASQVGNQPQHF
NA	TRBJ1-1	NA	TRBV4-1	TGCGCCAGCAGCCAGGATAGGCCGGGGTGGCGTGAAGCTTTCTTT	CASSQDRPGWREAFF
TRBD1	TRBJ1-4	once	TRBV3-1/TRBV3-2	TGTGCCAGCAGCCACCGGACAGGCCCTGCAACTAATGAAAAACTGTTTTTT	CASSHRTGPATNEKLFF
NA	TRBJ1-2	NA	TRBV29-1	TGCAGCGTTGAAGCCTATTCAGGCTTGGGCTATGGCTACACCTTC	CSVEAYSGLGYGYTF
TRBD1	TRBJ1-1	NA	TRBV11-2	TGTGCCAGCAGCCAACCTCCGGGACAGGGGGGACCTGAAGCTTTCTTT	CASSQPPGQGGPEAFF
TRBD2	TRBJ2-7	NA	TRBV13	TGTGCCAGCAGCTTAGGCCTAGCGGGGGGCGGGGAGCAGTACTTC	CASSLGLAGGGEQYF
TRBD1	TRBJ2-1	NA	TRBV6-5	TGTGCCAGCAGTTTAACTCGGGACAGCTACAATGAGCAGTTCTTC	CASSLTRDSYNEQFF
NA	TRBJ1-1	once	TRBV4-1	TGCGCCAGCAGCCAAGTATCGGGGAACACTGAAGCTTTCTTT	CASSQVSGNTEAFF
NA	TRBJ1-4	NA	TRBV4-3	TGCGCCAGCAGCCAAGGCGGCGCGGGGGTTAATGAAAAACTGTTTTTT	CASSQGGAGVNEKLFF
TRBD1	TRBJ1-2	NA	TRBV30	TGTGCCTGGAGCCGGGACAGGCCCTATGGCTACACCTTC	CAWSRDRPYGYTF